A selection of T cell receptor beta chains follows, all from one sample in a study of human T cells and chemical hapten exposure. Via MiXCR, TCRdb re-called the RACE reads, giving one row per CDR3 protein. Of 180,000 or so distinct CDR3 sequences listed, under 35% are singletons. The sequences come from whole blood, collected in connection with sensitization to the hapten diphenylcyclopropenone (DPC). The receptors were sampled from a woman younger than 45 with alopecia areata. Some clones in this sample may be carry-over from other donors' samples. CDR3s include the opening cysteine and the closing phenylalanine or tryptophan. D genes are given only for firm matches. Expanded clones are given a class, and other clones once, few, many or no size at all.

CDR3nt: TGTGCCAGCAGCTTAGTAGATCGGGATTACGAGCAGTACTTC
CDR3aa: CASSLVDRDYEQYF
v_gene: TRBV11-1
abundance: few
d_gene: NA
j_gene: TRBJ2-7

CDR3nt: TGTGCCAGCTCACCACCAACGGGGACAGACAATGAGCAGTTCTTC
CDR3aa: CASSPPTGTDNEQFF
v_gene: TRBV18
abundance: NA
d_gene: TRBD1
j_gene: TRBJ2-1

CDR3nt: TGCGCCAGCAGCCAAGGACAGGGGAGCTCCTATAATTCACCCCTCCACTTT
CDR3aa: CASSQGQGSSYNSPLHF
v_gene: TRBV4-3
abundance: NA
d_gene: TRBD1
j_gene: TRBJ1-6

CDR3nt: TGTGCCAGCTCACCAGCGCAACAAGAGACCCAGTACTTC
CDR3aa: CASSPAQQETQYF
v_gene: TRBV18
abundance: NA
d_gene: NA
j_gene: TRBJ2-5

CDR3nt: TGTGCCAGCAGTTACTCTAGGATCCACGAGCAGTACTTC
CDR3aa: CASSYSRIHEQYF
v_gene: TRBV6-5
abundance: NA
d_gene: NA
j_gene: TRBJ2-7

CDR3nt: TGCGCCAGCAGCTTGTGGGCCCAGGGGACTGAAGCTTTCTTT
CDR3aa: CASSLWAQGTEAFF
v_gene: TRBV5-1
abundance: NA
d_gene: NA
j_gene: TRBJ1-1

CDR3nt: TGTGCCAGCAGCTTAGGGACTAGTAACAATGAGCAGTTCTTC
CDR3aa: CASSLGTSNNEQFF
v_gene: TRBV7-3
abundance: NA
d_gene: TRBD2
j_gene: TRBJ2-1

CDR3nt: TGTGCCAGCACCGAGGGGGGGTCCATCCAGTACTTC
CDR3aa: CASTEGGSIQYF
v_gene: TRBV6-1
abundance: many
d_gene: NA
j_gene: TRBJ2-7

CDR3nt: TGTGCCAGCAGCTCTGGAACAGCGGGGGGGCGTTTGGTCTTC
CDR3aa: CASSSGTAGGRLVF
v_gene: TRBV7-9
abundance: NA
d_gene: TRBD2
j_gene: TRBJ2-1

CDR3nt: TGTGCCAGCAGCCAAGAAACCAGCGGGGGGCCCACAGATACGCAGTATTTT
CDR3aa: CASSQETSGGPTDTQYF
v_gene: TRBV4-2
abundance: NA
d_gene: TRBD2
j_gene: TRBJ2-3

CDR3nt: TGTGCCAGCAGGCCCACAGGGGGTCGGGCTGAAGCTTTCTTT
CDR3aa: CASRPTGGRAEAFF
v_gene: TRBV28
abundance: few
d_gene: TRBD1
j_gene: TRBJ1-1

CDR3nt: TGTGCCAGCAGCTTAGTGGGGACTACTACATCGACGCGGGAGACCCAGTACTTC
CDR3aa: CASSLVGTTTSTRETQYF
v_gene: TRBV7-9
abundance: NA
d_gene: TRBD2
j_gene: TRBJ2-5

CDR3nt: TGTGCCAGCAGCCAAGGGCCCACAGGGAAGACTGAAGCTTTCTTT
CDR3aa: CASSQGPTGKTEAFF
v_gene: TRBV3-1
abundance: few
d_gene: NA
j_gene: TRBJ1-1

CDR3nt: TGCAGTGCTTCCCGCATTGGGAGCCAAGAGACCCAGTACTTC
CDR3aa: CSASRIGSQETQYF
v_gene: TRBV20-1
abundance: few
d_gene: NA
j_gene: TRBJ2-5

CDR3nt: TGCAGCGTTGAGCCAGGGTGGGCTGCAGATACGCAGTATTTT
CDR3aa: CSVEPGWAADTQYF
v_gene: TRBV29-1
abundance: NA
d_gene: NA
j_gene: TRBJ2-3

CDR3nt: TGTGCCAGCAGTTTGTCAGTTAACTATGGCTACACCTTC
CDR3aa: CASSLSVNYGYTF
v_gene: TRBV28
abundance: few
d_gene: NA
j_gene: TRBJ1-2

CDR3nt: TGTGCCAGCAGCCGGACGCTCTCTACAGCGAACACTGAAGCTTTCTTT
CDR3aa: CASSRTLSTANTEAFF
v_gene: TRBV3-1
abundance: once
d_gene: NA
j_gene: TRBJ1-1

CDR3nt: TGTGCCAGCAGTTACGGACGGCCGGTCTCTGGAAACACCATATATTTT
CDR3aa: CASSYGRPVSGNTIYF
v_gene: TRBV6-5
abundance: NA
d_gene: NA
j_gene: TRBJ1-3

CDR3nt: TGTGCCAGCAGCTTCAGGGTAACGAACACTGAAGCTTTCTTT
CDR3aa: CASSFRVTNTEAFF
v_gene: TRBV7-2
abundance: few
d_gene: NA
j_gene: TRBJ1-1

CDR3nt: TGCAGCGTTACTACAACAGGGGGCAAAGGGTCTGAAGCTTTCTTT
CDR3aa: CSVTTTGGKGSEAFF
v_gene: TRBV29-1
abundance: NA
d_gene: TRBD1
j_gene: TRBJ1-1

CDR3nt: TGTGCCAGCAGCTGGGGTGGAGCGGCGGGTAATTCACCCCTCCACTTT
CDR3aa: CASSWGGAAGNSPLHF
v_gene: TRBV6-5
abundance: few
d_gene: NA
j_gene: TRBJ1-6

CDR3nt: TGCGCCAGCAGCCCGGAAGGACTAGCGGGGTCGGACGTCTACGAGCAGTACTTC
CDR3aa: CASSPEGLAGSDVYEQYF
v_gene: TRBV5-1
abundance: NA
d_gene: TRBD2
j_gene: TRBJ2-7

CDR3nt: TGTGCCAGCAGCTTAGCGCTGGGGGGCGGAAACATTCAGTACTTC
CDR3aa: CASSLALGGGNIQYF
v_gene: TRBV7-9
abundance: NA
d_gene: NA
j_gene: TRBJ2-4

CDR3nt: TGTGCCTGGACCTCCGACAGGGGGATCTTCAATGAGCAGTTCTTC
CDR3aa: CAWTSDRGIFNEQFF
v_gene: TRBV30
abundance: NA
d_gene: TRBD1
j_gene: TRBJ2-1

CDR3nt: TGCAGCGTTGCTCCAGGGACTGGAAACACCATATATTTT
CDR3aa: CSVAPGTGNTIYF
v_gene: TRBV29-1
abundance: NA
d_gene: NA
j_gene: TRBJ1-3

CDR3nt: TGTGCCAGCAGGGCCAGGACAGAGTCCTACGAGCAGTACTTC
CDR3aa: CASRARTESYEQYF
v_gene: TRBV2
abundance: few
d_gene: NA
j_gene: TRBJ2-7

CDR3nt: TGCGCCAGCAGCCAAGCCACCAACTCCTACAATGAGCAGTTCTTC
CDR3aa: CASSQATNSYNEQFF
v_gene: TRBV4-3
abundance: NA
d_gene: NA
j_gene: TRBJ2-1

CDR3nt: TGTGCCAGCAGTCCGCCGGACAGGGGGTCCTACAATGAGCAGTTCTTC
CDR3aa: CASSPPDRGSYNEQFF
v_gene: TRBV28
abundance: NA
d_gene: TRBD1
j_gene: TRBJ2-1

CDR3nt: TGTGCCAGCAGCCCACGGGTCACTAAGGGGGAGACCCAGTACTTC
CDR3aa: CASSPRVTKGETQYF
v_gene: TRBV7-2
abundance: few
d_gene: NA
j_gene: TRBJ2-5

CDR3nt: TGCAGCGTTGACCAAACAGGGGGAAACTATGGCTACACCTTC
CDR3aa: CSVDQTGGNYGYTF
v_gene: TRBV29-1
abundance: once
d_gene: TRBD1
j_gene: TRBJ1-2

CDR3nt: TGTGCCAGCAGCCCCGAAAGGATGGCTCCGGGACATCCTGAAGCTTTCTTT
CDR3aa: CASSPERMAPGHPEAFF
v_gene: TRBV9
abundance: NA
d_gene: NA
j_gene: TRBJ1-1

CDR3nt: TGTGCCAGCAGTTACGGGCTAGAGGCCTACGAGCAGTACTTC
CDR3aa: CASSYGLEAYEQYF
v_gene: TRBV6-2/TRBV6-3
abundance: few
d_gene: NA
j_gene: TRBJ2-7

CDR3nt: TGTGCCAGCAGCTCCACGGGGACAGCGAACACTGAAGCTTTCTTT
CDR3aa: CASSSTGTANTEAFF
v_gene: TRBV7-9
abundance: NA
d_gene: TRBD1
j_gene: TRBJ1-1

CDR3nt: TGTGCCAGCAGCCTGGGACCCATTCTCTACGAGCAGTACTTC
CDR3aa: CASSLGPILYEQYF
v_gene: TRBV6-1
abundance: NA
d_gene: NA
j_gene: TRBJ2-7

CDR3nt: TGTGCCAGCAGTTTCCAGTATGGCTACACCTTC
CDR3aa: CASSFQYGYTF
v_gene: TRBV28
abundance: few
d_gene: NA
j_gene: TRBJ1-2

CDR3nt: TGTGCCAGCAGTTACTCCACCTCCTACGAGCAGTACTTC
CDR3aa: CASSYSTSYEQYF
v_gene: TRBV6-2/TRBV6-3
abundance: once
d_gene: NA
j_gene: TRBJ2-7

CDR3nt: TGTGCCAGCAGCTTTATGGCAGATACGCAGTATTTT
CDR3aa: CASSFMADTQYF
v_gene: TRBV5-6
abundance: few
d_gene: NA
j_gene: TRBJ2-3

CDR3nt: TGTGCCACCAGTGAGCCTGGACAGATAAATGAGCAGTTCTTC
CDR3aa: CATSEPGQINEQFF
v_gene: TRBV24-1
abundance: NA
d_gene: NA
j_gene: TRBJ2-1